One sample yielded the 20 T cell receptor beta chains listed below, sequenced in a study of beta chain features in type 1 diabetes. These receptors' antigens are unknown. Overall study findings and caveats: In every one of the four CD4+ subsets, TCRB CDR3s were moderately but significantly shorter in Type 1 diabetes patients.

Expressed TCRB transcripts were sequenced after all isolated RNA was converted to cDNA. Sequencing was performed with immunoSEQ multiplex PCR; in TCRdb, only in-frame clones are kept and a portion is missing. This sample has under 300,000 clones, with about 15% found just once. Sample: naive CD4+ T cells from blood. All receptors come from a man under 40 with type 1 diabetes.

The J gene is TRBJ2-1, the V gene TRBV14; a possible D gene is TRBD1 (6 bases). The CDR3 spans 17 residues. Germline V CDR1 and CDR2: SGHDN, FVKESK. The V gene lost 3 bases and the J gene lost 0 bases, with 15 bases spanning the gap. The CDR3 sequence: CASSQMTGFSSYNEQFF. In DNA, the CDR3 is TGTGCCAGCAGCCAGATGACAGGTTTTAGCTCCTACAATGAGCAGTTCTTC.

V and J are TRBV9 and TRBJ1-6; 11 bases match TRBD1. Germline V gene data show CDR1 as SGDLS and CDR2 as YYNGEE. The CDR3 is 16 residues long. V lost 4 bases, J lost 6 bases, and 6 bases stayed unmatched. CDR3 bases: TGTGCCAGCAGCCTCGCCGGGACAGGGGGTAATTCACCCCTCCACTTT. Translating gives CASSLAGTGGNSPLHF.

Here the CDR3 DNA reads TGTGCCAGCAGTCGCCAGGGGCAGATGAACACTGAAGCTTTCTTT. Translating it yields CASSRQGQMNTEAFF. The rearrangement joins TRBV27 to TRBJ1-1; possible D gene TRBD1, 6 bases. Germline CDR1 MNHEY, CDR2 SMNVEV (reference sequence). The germline V and J ends were trimmed by 5 bases and 0 bases, with 13 bases remaining between them. The CDR3 extends over 15 amino acids.

This clone was seen more than once but under ten times. J is TRBJ1-2 and V is TRBV6-1; D is undetermined. The ends were cut back, 2 bases at V and 4 bases at J, with 14 bases in the middle. The CDR3 sequence is 15 residues long. CDR1 is MNHNS, CDR2 SASEGT, per germline. CDR3 nucleotide sequence: TGTGCCAGCAGTGAAACCGGGAAACAGTCCTATGGCTACACCTTC. Its translation: CASSETGKQSYGYTF.

This clone was counted only a few times. The J gene is TRBJ2-5, the V gene TRBV5-1; TRBD2 agrees at 13 bases. The CDR3 is 17 amino acids. Looked up from germline, CDR1 is SGHRS and CDR2 is YFSETQ. V shed 4 bases, J shed 0 bases, and the junction held 6 bases outside the gene matches. CDR3 nucleotide sequence: TGCGCCAGCAGCGTGGGACTAGCGGGGACGTACCAAGAGACCCAGTACTTC. The encoded protein is CASSVGLAGTYQETQYF.

This CDR3 reads CASSSGDTDTQYF. DNA for the CDR3: TGTGCCAGCAGTTCAGGCGACACAGATACGCAGTATTTT. The rearrangement uses TRBV28 and TRBJ2-3; D call uncertain. This CDR3 contains 13 residues. Germline CDR1 MDHEN, CDR2 SYDVKM. V was clipped by 4 bases and J by 2 bases, with 7 bases between them.

This clone was seen more than once but under ten times. The J gene is TRBJ2-7, the V gene TRBV9; 7 positions agree with TRBD2. This CDR3 is built from 14 residues. Germline V gives CDR1 SGDLS, CDR2 YYNGEE. The ends lost 3 bases at V and 2 bases at J; junction bases unmatched: 5. The DNA of the CDR3 is TGTGCCAGCAGCGAGAGCGGGATAGCCTACGAGCAGTACTTC. Its translation is CASSESGIAYEQYF.

This clone was counted only a few times. This chain connects TRBV4-2 to TRBJ2-5, with a possible D match to TRBD2 (5 bases). CDR3 size: 14 residues. V was cut by 0 bases and J by 5 bases, with 10 bases left in between. The V gene's germline CDR1 is LGHNA and CDR2 YNFKEQ. For the CDR3, the DNA is TGTGCCAGCAGCCAAGAATCGGGAATGGAGACCCAGTACTTC. Protein: CASSQESGMETQYF.

The sample holds a few counts of this clone. The V call is TRBV30, the J call TRBJ1-4; 7 positions match TRBD1. Trimming took 2 bases from V and 6 from J; bases not matched to a gene: 6. CDR1 is GTSNPN, CDR2 SVGIG, per germline (reference sequence). The CDR3 sequence is 14 residues long. The CDR3 sequence is CAWSRTGPDEKLFF. The CDR3 region has the DNA TGTGCCTGGAGTCGGACAGGACCGGATGAAAAACTGTTTTTT. The entire variable domain, with the rest obtained from reference TRBV30 and TRBJ1-4, is as follows: SQTIHQWPATLVQPVGSPLSLECTVEGTSNPNLYWYRQAAGRGLQLLFYSVGIGQISSEVPQNLSASRPQDRQFILSSKKLLLSDSGFYLCAWSRTGPDEKLFFGSGTQLSVL.

This clone was seen more than once but under ten times. The V and J genes are TRBV4-2 and TRBJ1-5; 9 nucleotides line up with TRBD1. The CDR3 consists of 15 residues. The germline V gene has CDR1 LGHNA and CDR2 YNFKEQ. The V gene end was trimmed by 4 bases and the J gene end by 9 bases; junction bases not matched to a gene: 10. The CDR3 loop reads CASSLADRGEWPQHF. In DNA form, the CDR3 reads TGTGCCAGCAGCCTGGCCGACAGGGGGGAATGGCCCCAGCATTTT.

This clone was seen more than once but under ten times. The V gene is TRBV18, the J gene TRBJ2-3; D is perhaps TRBD2 (6 bases). Germline V gene lookup returns CDR1 KGHSH and CDR2 LQKENI. The CDR3 totals 13 residues. Trimming took 6 bases from V and 1 from J, leaving 8 bases between them. The CDR3 sequence: CASSRGGTDTQYF. The CDR3 bases are TGTGCCAGCTCGCGCGGGGGCACAGATACGCAGTATTTT.

There are a few counts of this clone. V is TRBV29-1 and J is TRBJ2-6; 9 bases map to TRBD1. Trimming cost V 6 bases and J 4 bases; bases outside gene matches: 4. This CDR3 is built from 14 residues. Per the germline V gene, CDR1 is SQVTM and CDR2 is ANQGSEA. CDR3 in DNA: TGCAGCGTAACAGGGGGCACGGGGGCCAACGTCCTGACTTTC. Protein sequence: CSVTGGTGANVLTF.

There are a few counts of this clone. V and J are TRBV7-2 and TRBJ2-3; no firm D call. CDR3 length: 13 residues. V was pared by 6 bases and J by 3 bases, with 10 bases between. Germline V CDR1 and CDR2: SGHTA, FQGNSA. CDR3 protein: CASRTVLTDTQYF. CDR3 nucleotides: TGTGCCAGCAGGACTGTACTGACAGATACGCAGTATTTT.

This clone has just a few counts. The chain links TRBV7-9 to TRBJ2-3; the match to TRBD2 covers 8 bases. V lost 7 bases, J lost 5 bases, and 14 bases stayed unmatched. This CDR3 comprises 16 residues. Germline-derived CDR1 and CDR2 are SEHNR and FQNEAQ (reference sequence). In nucleotides, the CDR3 is TGTGCCAGCACCCCCCAGCGGGAGAGCGGGGTAGATACGCAGTATTTT. This codes for CASTPQRESGVDTQYF.

The chain uses TRBV29-1 and TRBJ1-2; TRBD1 matches 8 bases. The J segment lost 8 bases and the V segment lost 3 bases, leaving 11 bases of the junction unmatched. The CDR3 has 14 residues. CDR1 and CDR2 from the germline V gene are SQVTM and ANQGSEA. This CDR3 reads CSVERTGSGDGYTF. In DNA, the CDR3 is TGCAGCGTTGAGAGGACAGGGTCGGGGGACGGCTACACCTTC.

The V gene is TRBV28, the J gene TRBJ1-1, with D possibly being TRBD1 (6 bases). Germline CDR1 reads MDHEN; CDR2 reads SYDVKM. V shed 10 bases and J shed 5 bases, with 17 bases lying between them. The CDR3 spans 13 residues. CDR3: CATLGGANTEAFF. The CDR3 DNA sequence: TGTGCCACCCTAGGGGGGGCGAATACTGAAGCTTTCTTT.

The chain employs TRBV5-1 and TRBJ2-5, with 10 bases identical to TRBD2. This CDR3 comprises 15 residues. Germline CDR1 and CDR2: SGHRS and YFSETQ. The junction had 3 bases not matched to a gene; V was cut back by 0 bases and J by 4 bases. The CDR3 bases are TGCGCCAGCAGCTTGGACGGGACTAGCGTAGAGACCCAGTACTTC. Amino acid sequence: CASSLDGTSVETQYF.

This clone has only a few counts. The chain has TRBV7-9 and TRBJ2-2; TRBD1 agrees at 10 bases. CDR1 is SEHNR and CDR2 is FQNEAQ in the germline V gene (reference sequence). J gave up 2 bases and V 5 bases, and 5 bases lay outside the gene matches. The CDR3 length is 16 residues. As DNA, the CDR3 is TGTGCCAGCAGCCTCGGGACAGGGGAAAACACCGGGGAGCTGTTTTTT. Translation gives CASSLGTGENTGELFF.

The gene calls are TRBV5-4 and TRBJ1-2; D gene uncertain. Trimming left V 4 bases short and J 1 base short, with 5 bases between. The CDR3 runs 12 residues. Germline V gene lookup returns CDR1 SGHNT and CDR2 YYREEE (reference sequence). CDR3 residues: CASSLYNYGYTF. The CDR3 DNA sequence: TGTGCCAGCAGCCTTTATAACTATGGCTACACCTTC.

This clone has a handful of counts. The V gene is TRBV30, the J gene TRBJ1-2; perhaps TRBD1 as D (6 bases). The CDR3 length is 12 residues. V lost 4 bases and J 4 bases, leaving 10 bases between the germline ends. The germline CDR1 and CDR2 sequences are GTSNPN and SVGIG (reference sequence). This chain's CDR3 is CAWTGTLYGYTF. Here the CDR3 DNA reads TGTGCCTGGACTGGGACACTCTATGGCTACACCTTC.